This T cell receptor (beta chain) appears in the sequencing data of a study of cytomegalovirus exposure and HLA in healthy donors. Study observations and caveats: As was reported, the HLA-A and HLA-B alleles of most subjects were accurately predicted from TCR beta sequences. Highly shared variants forming one cluster were likely a sequencing artifact. Roughly uniform sequencing depth across donors was assumed, possibly incorrectly.

Of note for this clone: As yet, its antigen is unknown.

PCR primers comprised 60 Vbeta and 13 Jbeta primers. Using immunoSEQ multiplex PCR, the repertoire was profiled, and TCRdb retains in-frame clones only, with some absent. The sample lists 150,000 to 180,000 clones; roughly 80% were seen once. The sequence derives from a young man in good health and CMV-seronegative. Sequences were obtained from PBMCs.

The CDR3 spells CASSIVAGGYTF. As DNA, the CDR3 is TGTGCCAGTAGTATAGTAGCGGGTGGCTACACCTTC. The chain carries TRBV19 and TRBJ1-2; no firm D call. The germline V gene has CDR1 LNHDA and CDR2 SQIVND (reference sequence). The V end was cut by 1 base, the J end by 7 bases, with 7 bases between. This CDR3 has 12 amino acids.